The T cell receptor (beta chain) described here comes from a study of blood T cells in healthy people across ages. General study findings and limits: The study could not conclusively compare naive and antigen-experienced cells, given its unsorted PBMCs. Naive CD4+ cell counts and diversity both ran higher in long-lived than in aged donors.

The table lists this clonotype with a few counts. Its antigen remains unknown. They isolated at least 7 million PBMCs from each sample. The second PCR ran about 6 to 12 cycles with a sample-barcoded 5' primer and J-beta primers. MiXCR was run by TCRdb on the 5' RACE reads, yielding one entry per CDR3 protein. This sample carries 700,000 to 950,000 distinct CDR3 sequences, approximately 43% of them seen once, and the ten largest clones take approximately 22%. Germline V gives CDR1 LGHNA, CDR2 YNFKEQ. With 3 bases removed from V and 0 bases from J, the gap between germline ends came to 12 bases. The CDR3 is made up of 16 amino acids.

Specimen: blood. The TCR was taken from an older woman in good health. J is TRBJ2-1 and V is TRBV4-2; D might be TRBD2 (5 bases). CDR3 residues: CASSQIVASSYNEQFF. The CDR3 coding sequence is TGTGCCAGCAGCCAGATTGTAGCGAGCTCCTACAATGAGCAGTTCTTC.